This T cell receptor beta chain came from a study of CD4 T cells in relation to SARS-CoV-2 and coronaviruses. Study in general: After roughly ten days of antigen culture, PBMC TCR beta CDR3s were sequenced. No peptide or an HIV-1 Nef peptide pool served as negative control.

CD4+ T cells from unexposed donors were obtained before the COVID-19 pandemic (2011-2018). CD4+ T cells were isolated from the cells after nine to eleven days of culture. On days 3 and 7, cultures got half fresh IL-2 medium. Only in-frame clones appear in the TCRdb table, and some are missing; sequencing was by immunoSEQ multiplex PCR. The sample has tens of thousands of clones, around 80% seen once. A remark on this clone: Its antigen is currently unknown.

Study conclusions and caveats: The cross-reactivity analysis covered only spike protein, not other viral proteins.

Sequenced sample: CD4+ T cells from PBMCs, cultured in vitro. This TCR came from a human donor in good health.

This chain's CDR3 is CASSLNSGLAGGNEQFF. The CDR3 nucleotides are TGTGCCAGCTCACTCAACTCGGGACTAGCGGGAGGGAATGAGCAGTTCTTC. The J gene is TRBJ2-1, the V gene TRBV18, with 16 nucleotides matching TRBD2. The CDR3 consists of 17 residues. Germline V gene lookup returns CDR1 KGHSH and CDR2 LQKENI. The V and J ends lost 4 bases and 7 bases, in that order; junction bases with no gene match: 7.